Following are 23 T cell receptor beta chains from one sample sequenced in a study of tumor-infiltrating lymphocytes in localized non-small cell lung cancer. The method was immunoSEQ multiplex PCR; TCRdb's version includes in-frame clones alone and lacks a portion of them. The table lists about 16,000 clones, approximately 71% of them singletons. The sequenced sample consisted of lung tumor tissue. The receptor source for this set is a human donor with non-small cell lung cancer.

The J gene is TRBJ1-3, the V gene TRBV7-6; D gene uncertain. Trimming took 4 bases from V and 4 from J, leaving 5 bases between them. Per the germline V gene, CDR1 is SGHVS and CDR2 is FNYEAQ. The CDR3 has 12 amino acids. DNA of the CDR3: TGTGCCAGCAGCTGGGAGGGAAACACCATATATTTT. Translating it yields CASSWEGNTIYF.

The chain has TRBV11-2 and TRBJ2-5; D is undetermined. Near its end, the DNA agrees better with TRBJ2-7, so the J call may be wrong. The length of the CDR3 is 15 residues. Germline V lookup: CDR1 SGHAT, CDR2 FQNNGV. Here the CDR3 DNA reads TGTGCCAGCAGCTCCTTCGACGGGTCTGCCTACGAGCAGTACTTC. This translates into CASSSFDGSAYEQYF.

V is TRBV4-2 and J is TRBJ1-2; 12 nucleotides match TRBD1. V dropped 0 bases and J dropped 3; count of bases not matched to a gene: 2. This CDR3 is 16 amino acids long. Germline-derived CDR1 and CDR2 are LGHNA and YNFKEQ. The chain's CDR3 is CASSQEGQGAYYGYTF. DNA for the CDR3: TGTGCCAGCAGCCAAGAGGGACAGGGGGCGTACTATGGCTACACCTTC.

This rearrangement joins TRBV29-1 to TRBJ1-2; possible D gene TRBD1, 5 bases. The CDR3 has 12 residues. V was trimmed by 3 bases and J by 4 bases, leaving 9 bases between them. Per the germline V gene, CDR1 is SQVTM and CDR2 is ANQGSEA. The CDR3 sequence: CSVDRDLYGYTF. Written as DNA, the CDR3 is TGCAGCGTTGATCGGGACCTCTATGGCTACACCTTC.

The V and J genes are TRBV11-3 and TRBJ2-3; 9 bases are shared with TRBD2. The CDR3 is made up of 17 amino acids. Germline lookup yields CDR1 SGHNT and CDR2 YENEEA. V was pared by 3 bases and J by 0 bases, with 7 bases of the junction left unmatched. The CDR3 protein is CASSFLAGRSSTDTQYF. The DNA for the CDR3 is TGTGCCAGCAGCTTTCTAGCGGGAAGGTCGAGCACAGATACGCAGTATTTT.

The gene calls are TRBV28 and TRBJ2-7; 7 nucleotides match TRBD2. This CDR3 is built from 15 residues. V lost 5 bases, J lost 0 bases, and 7 bases stayed unmatched. The germline CDR1 and CDR2 sequences are MDHEN and SYDVKM. CDR3 DNA: TGTGCCAGCAGTGCCCCGGGAGGCAGCTCCTACGAGCAGTACTTC. This encodes CASSAPGGSSYEQYF.

J is TRBJ2-2 and V is TRBV5-1; no definite D call. This CDR3 has 13 residues. Germline V gene lookup returns CDR1 SGHRS and CDR2 YFSETQ. Trimming left V 0 bases short and J 6 bases short, with 6 bases between. The CDR3 nucleotides read TGCGCCAGCAGCTTGGTGGGTTCCGGGGAGCTGTTTTTT. Its protein is CASSLVGSGELFF.

This sequence joins TRBV7-3 and TRBJ1-1; maybe TRBD1 (5 bases). V was trimmed by 5 bases and J by 0 bases, leaving 10 bases between them. The CDR3 consists of 14 residues. From germline, CDR1 is SGHTA and CDR2 FQGTGA. The CDR3 spells CASSRSGMNTEAFF. Here the CDR3 DNA reads TGTGCCAGCAGCCGGTCAGGGATGAACACTGAAGCTTTCTTT.

The chain recombines TRBV5-3 with TRBJ1-1; D is uncertain. TRBV5-3 falls under the ORF class, with uncertain function. The CDR3 is 13 amino acids. V was clipped by 5 bases and J by 8 bases, with 16 bases between them. DNA for the CDR3: TGTGCCAGAAGGAGCGGACGGAATCTCGAAGCTTTCTTT. As protein: CARRSGRNLEAFF.

This clone came up once. The chain carries TRBV30 and TRBJ1-4; D not resolved. Germline V lookup: CDR1 GTSNPN, CDR2 SVGIG (reference sequence). The CDR3 loop spans 13 amino acids. V lost 0 bases and J lost 2, with 4 bases in between. The CDR3 DNA reads as TGTGCCTGGAGTGTTTTTACTAATGAAAAACTGTTTTTT. Its protein is CAWSVFTNEKLFF. The complete variable domain, with remaining parts taken from reference TRBV30 and TRBJ1-4, reads SQTIHQWPATLVQPVGSPLSLECTVEGTSNPNLYWYRQAAGRGLQLLFYSVGIGQISSEVPQNLSASRPQDRQFILSSKKLLLSDSGFYLCAWSVFTNEKLFFGSGTQLSVL.

The chain has TRBV11-2 and TRBJ2-1; 10 bases align to TRBD2. Germline lookup yields CDR1 SGHAT and CDR2 FQNNGV. V gave up 0 bases and J gave up 5 bases; unmatched junction bases: 7. The CDR3 runs 17 residues. CDR3 sequence (DNA): TGTGCCAGCAGCTTAGACCCTCCTACTAGCGGGAACAATGAGCAGTTCTTC. Translation gives CASSLDPPTSGNNEQFF.

This clone showed up just a few times. The rearrangement joins TRBV5-1 to TRBJ2-2, with D maybe TRBD1 (6 bases). V was trimmed by 7 bases and J by 5 bases, leaving 9 bases between them. CDR1 and CDR2 from the germline V gene are SGHRS and YFSETQ. This CDR3 spans 12 amino acids. This CDR3 reads CASGDTTGELFF. The CDR3 coding sequence is TGCGCCAGCGGGGACACGACCGGGGAGCTGTTTTTT.

This clone was seen a few times. The chain employs TRBV6-5 and TRBJ1-5, with 7 nucleotides matching TRBD1. Germline CDR1 is MNHEY and CDR2 is SVGAGI. The CDR3 extends over 15 amino acids. The trim removed 0 bases at V and 4 bases at J, leaving 3 bases unmatched. The CDR3 sequence is CASSYSYRGNQPQHF. The CDR3 DNA sequence: TGTGCCAGCAGTTACTCGTACAGGGGAAATCAGCCCCAGCATTTT.

This clone occurred a few times. The rearrangement links TRBV9 to TRBJ2-1; D ambiguous. Trimming pared 0 bases from V and 0 bases from J, leaving 10 bases between. The CDR3 sequence is 16 residues long. Germline lookup yields CDR1 SGDLS and CDR2 YYNGEE. CDR3 in amino acids: CASSVDSESSYNEQFF. CDR3 nucleotide sequence: TGTGCCAGCAGCGTAGACTCAGAGAGCTCCTACAATGAGCAGTTCTTC.

DNA for the CDR3: TGTGCCAGCAGCCCGGGGCTTGAGGGCTACACCTTC. This sequence encodes CASSPGLEGYTF. The chain has TRBV5-6 and TRBJ1-2; the D gene is possibly TRBD1 (5 bases). The germline gives CDR1 SGHDT, CDR2 YYEEEE. The CDR3 spans 12 residues. The V end was cut by 4 bases, the J end by 8 bases, with 12 bases between.

V usage is TRBV6-4 and J usage is TRBJ2-3; the D is unclear. The CDR3 has 12 amino acids. Trimming stripped 8 bases from V and 2 bases from J, with 8 bases between. The V gene's germline CDR1 is MRHNA and CDR2 SNTAGT. The CDR3 spells CASRPTTDTQYF. The CDR3 bases are TGTGCCAGCCGCCCCACCACAGATACGCAGTATTTT.

This clone was seen once. The sample carries other DNA sequences with the same CDR3. The V and J genes are TRBV9 and TRBJ2-5; no firm D call. The V gene's germline CDR1 is SGDLS and CDR2 YYNGEE. Trimming shortened V by 0 bases and J by 4 bases, and 4 bases separated the two germline ends. There are 12 residues in the CDR3. The CDR3 is CASSVGGETQYF. In nucleotides, the CDR3 is TGTGCCAGCAGCGTAGGAGGAGAGACCCAGTACTTC.

The chain links TRBV28 to TRBJ1-2, with TRBD1 as a possible D gene (6 bases). Trimming cost V 5 bases and J 8 bases, with 27 bases left between them. This CDR3 comprises 17 residues. The germline gives CDR1 MDHEN, CDR2 SYDVKM. The CDR3 loop reads CASSLPLETGTLVGYTF. The CDR3 DNA sequence: TGTGCCAGCAGTCTCCCTCTCGAGACAGGAACCCTAGTAGGCTACACCTTC.

The V and J genes are TRBV19 and TRBJ1-4; D remains ambiguous. The germline gives CDR1 LNHDA, CDR2 SQIVND (reference sequence). V lost 4 bases to trimming and J lost 5 bases, with 8 bases between them. The length of the CDR3 is 13 residues. The CDR3 sequence is CASSRERNEKLFF. The DNA of the CDR3 is TGTGCCAGTAGTAGGGAGCGGAATGAAAAACTGTTTTTT.

V usage is TRBV4-3 and J usage is TRBJ1-1; 9 bases are a match to TRBD1. V lost 4 bases to trimming and J lost 11 bases; unmatched junction nucleotides: 20. Per germline, CDR1 LGHNA and CDR2 YSLEER. The CDR3 totals 17 residues. CDR3 sequence: CASSRVLLGGQGLKAFF. DNA of the CDR3: TGCGCCAGCAGCCGAGTACTCTTGGGTGGACAGGGGTTGAAGGCTTTCTTT.

This clone was observed a handful of times. The chain is built from TRBV5-6 and TRBJ1-5, with 9 bases lining up with TRBD1. Germline CDR1 SGHDT, CDR2 YYEEEE. V trimming: 1 base; J trimming: 4 bases; junction bases outside the gene matches: 3. The CDR3 runs to 15 residues. The CDR3 sequence: CASSLTGTGNQPQHF. In nucleotides, the CDR3 is TGTGCCAGCAGCTTGACCGGGACAGGGAATCAGCCCCAGCATTTT. The full variable domain, with the rest looked up from reference TRBV5-6 and TRBJ1-5, is DAGVTQSPTHLIKTRGQQVTLRCSPKSGHDTVSWYQQALGQGPQFIFQYYEEEERQRGNFPDRFSGHQFPNYSSELNVNALLLGDSALYLCASSLTGTGNQPQHFGDGTRLSIL.

CDR3 sequence (DNA): TGTGCCAGCACAACCTCTGGACAGGGCTATAATTCACCCCTCCACTTT. Translated, it gives CASTTSGQGYNSPLHF. The V and J genes are TRBV28 and TRBJ1-6, with 8 bases identical to TRBD1. With 7 bases clipped from V and 3 bases from J, the junction kept 8 bases outside the gene matches. CDR3 length equals 16 residues. CDR1 and CDR2 from the germline V gene are MDHEN and SYDVKM.

The rearrangement links TRBV11-2 to TRBJ1-1; TRBD1 is a possible D gene (6 bases). Trimming cost V 4 bases and J 3 bases, with 15 bases left between them. The V gene's germline CDR1 is SGHAT and CDR2 FQNNGV. The CDR3 is made up of 15 amino acids. The CDR3 is CASSSSGARYTEAFF. The CDR3 DNA sequence: TGTGCCAGCAGCTCGTCAGGGGCGCGCTACACTGAAGCTTTCTTT. Based on the CDR3 plus reference TRBV11-2 and TRBJ1-1, the full variable domain is EAGVAQSPRYKIIEKRQSVAFWCNPISGHATLYWYQQILGQGPKLLIQFQNNGVVDDSQLPKDRFSAERLKGVDSTLKIQPAKLEDSAVYLCASSSSGARYTEAFFGQGTRLTVV.